The 30 T cell receptor beta chains reported below all come from one sample, sequenced in a study of T cell responses to AZD1222 COVID-19 vaccine. Sequencing was performed with immunoSEQ multiplex PCR; in TCRdb, only in-frame clones are kept and a portion is missing. The profile shows roughly 160,000 clones, 92% of them singletons. Sequencing used peripheral blood, obtained 28 days after the second AZD1222 dose. The source of these receptors is an adult who received the AZD1222 COVID-19 vaccine.

The V call is TRBV19, the J call TRBJ2-1, with a weak D call TRBD2 (5 bases). The CDR3 runs 13 residues. Germline V gives CDR1 LNHDA, CDR2 SQIVND (reference sequence). V shed 5 bases and J shed 9 bases, with 14 bases lying between them. The CDR3 here is CASSAYQAGEQFF. CDR3 DNA: TGTGCCAGTAGTGCGTACCAGGCGGGTGAGCAGTTCTTC.

This clone was observed once. V gene TRBV7-6 combines with J gene TRBJ2-1; D perhaps matches TRBD1 (5 bases). Germline values: CDR1 SGHVS, CDR2 FNYEAQ. Trimming pared 3 bases from V and 0 bases from J, leaving 6 bases between. The CDR3 is made up of 14 amino acids. This chain's CDR3 is CASSLDNSYNEQFF. CDR3 nucleotides: TGTGCCAGCAGCTTGGACAACTCCTACAATGAGCAGTTCTTC.

The rearrangement joins TRBV30 to TRBJ1-5; D is uncertain. With 2 bases removed from V and 0 bases from J, the gap between germline ends came to 11 bases. Germline V gene sequence: CDR1 GTSNPN, CDR2 SVGIG (reference sequence). The CDR3 loop spans 15 amino acids. DNA for the CDR3: TGTGCCTGGAGTACGGGTGTCTCTAGCAATCAGCCCCAGCATTTT. Encoded protein: CAWSTGVSSNQPQHF.

J is TRBJ1-1 and V is TRBV6-5; 7 bases fit TRBD1. This CDR3 comprises 14 residues. Germline V gene lookup returns CDR1 MNHEY and CDR2 SVGAGI. J gave up 6 bases and V 7 bases, and 11 bases lay outside the gene matches. The CDR3 here is CASTTGTENSEAFF. The CDR3 DNA is TGTGCCAGCACGACAGGGACAGAAAACTCTGAAGCTTTCTTT.

CDR3 sequence: CASSLTATGGLGYTF. DNA for the CDR3: TGTGCCAGCAGCTTAACCGCAACAGGGGGCCTCGGCTACACCTTC. The chain combines TRBV7-9 with TRBJ1-2, with 9 bases fitting TRBD1. The length of the CDR3 is 15 residues. Germline trimming cut 2 bases from V and 8 bases from J; bases unmatched to any gene: 9. Germline CDR1 is SEHNR and CDR2 is FQNEAQ (reference sequence).

The chain links TRBV5-4 to TRBJ2-7; 8 nucleotides match TRBD1. V lost 4 bases and J lost 5; bases outside the gene matches: 14. This CDR3 is built from 16 residues. Per the germline V gene, CDR1 is SGHNT and CDR2 is YYREEE (reference sequence). The CDR3 sequence: CASSRGQDEPLDEQYF. CDR3 nucleotides: TGTGCCAGCAGCCGGGGACAGGATGAGCCGTTAGACGAGCAGTACTTC.

A single count supports this clone. The rearrangement joins TRBV30 to TRBJ2-4; a weak D match, TRBD1 (6 bases). The CDR3 has 16 residues. Trimming took off 2 bases at V and 0 bases at J, with 14 bases between the two ends. In germline, CDR1 is GTSNPN, CDR2 SVGIG (reference sequence). The CDR3 region is CAWSSTGKIAKNIQYF. CDR3 nucleotides: TGTGCCTGGAGTAGTACAGGGAAAATAGCCAAAAACATTCAGTACTTC.

The chain couples TRBV14 to TRBJ1-4; 10 positions match TRBD1. Per germline, CDR1 SGHDN and CDR2 FVKESK. This CDR3 has 16 amino acids. With 5 bases clipped from V and 4 bases from J, the junction kept 7 bases outside the gene matches. The DNA for the CDR3 is TGTGCCAGCAGCTTGGGACAGGGGCTTCTTAATGAAAAACTGTTTTTT. Translating gives CASSLGQGLLNEKLFF.

The chain couples TRBV6-1 to TRBJ1-5, with D perhaps matching TRBD1 (6 bases). The CDR3 has 13 residues. The germline gives CDR1 MNHNS, CDR2 SASEGT. Deletions cut 6 bases from V and 11 bases from J, with 17 bases between. In DNA form, the CDR3 reads TGTGCCAGCAGACAGGGTGGGGGAAAGGCCCAGCATTTT. It encodes CASRQGGGKAQHF.

This CDR3 is CASSLRLAGVYEQYF. The CDR3, as DNA: TGTGCCAGCAGTTTAAGACTAGCGGGGGTTTACGAGCAGTACTTC. The J gene is TRBJ2-7, the V gene TRBV27; TRBD2 agrees at 12 bases. V shed 2 bases and J 4 bases; nucleotides not matched to a gene: 3. CDR1 is MNHEY and CDR2 is SMNVEV in the germline V gene (reference sequence). This CDR3 has 15 residues.

The rearrangement joins TRBV28 to TRBJ2-7, with TRBD2 identical over 7 bases. V gave up 6 bases and J gave up 2 bases; unmatched junction bases: 1. This CDR3 has 12 residues. Germline-derived CDR1 and CDR2 are MDHEN and SYDVKM. The CDR3 DNA reads as TGTGCCAGCAGGGGGAGGGCCTACGAGCAGTACTTC. Amino acids: CASRGRAYEQYF.

The chain is built from TRBV15 and TRBJ1-3; D is unclear. This CDR3 has 15 residues. V shed 5 bases and J shed 2 bases, with 13 bases lying between them. Germline V gives CDR1 LNHNV, CDR2 YYDKDF (reference sequence). The CDR3 DNA is TGTGCCACCAGCGGAATCAGAATCCCTGGAAACACCATATATTTT. It yields the protein CATSGIRIPGNTIYF.

This chain uses TRBV7-8 with TRBJ1-1; 7 bases align to TRBD1. The CDR3 totals 12 residues. Trimming at V came to 1 base and at J to 8 bases, leaving 1 base not matched to a gene. Germline V gives CDR1 SGHVS, CDR2 FQNEAQ. CDR3 nucleotide sequence: TGTGCCAGCAGCTTAGGAGGGGGCGAAGCTTTCTTT. Amino acids: CASSLGGGEAFF.

The chain recombines TRBV29-1 with TRBJ2-2; 7 bases are a match to TRBD1. Germline V CDR1 and CDR2: SQVTM, ANQGSEA. V shed 4 bases, J shed 0 bases, and the junction held 11 bases outside the gene matches. The CDR3 runs to 17 residues. The CDR3, as DNA: TGCAGCGTTGCGGTTGTAGGGGGCTTCGCGAACACCGGGGAGCTGTTTTTT. This codes for CSVAVVGGFANTGELFF.

The rearrangement joins TRBV21-1 to TRBJ2-1; the table assigns TRBD2, which was not confirmed against the DNA. TRBV21-1 corresponds to a pseudogene. CDR3 size: 15 residues. CDR3 coding DNA: TGTGCCAGCATCGGGCCAAGCGGACCCTACAATGAGCAGTTCTTC. Amino acids: CASIGPSGPYNEQFF.

The chain employs TRBV7-9 and TRBJ1-4; D unclear. The V gene lost 2 bases and the J gene lost 4 bases, with 8 bases spanning the gap. The CDR3 extends over 14 amino acids. Germline assignment: CDR1 SEHNR and CDR2 FQNEAQ (reference sequence). CDR3 bases: TGTGCCAGCAGCTTATCGGACCATAATGAAAAACTGTTTTTT. Its translation: CASSLSDHNEKLFF.

This chain joins TRBV6-4 and TRBJ1-2; 8 nucleotides align to TRBD1. J lost 2 bases, V lost 10 bases, and 15 bases had no gene match. CDR3 length: 16 amino acids. The V gene's germline CDR1 is MRHNA and CDR2 SNTAGT. CDR3 amino acids: CATAPGTGLSNYGYTF. The DNA of the CDR3 is TGTGCCACCGCTCCCGGGACAGGCCTTTCCAACTATGGCTACACCTTC.

The V gene is TRBV6-5, the J gene TRBJ1-1; 9 bases match TRBD1. V dropped 3 bases and J dropped 3; count of bases not matched to a gene: 5. From germline, CDR1 is MNHEY and CDR2 SVGAGI. The CDR3 is made up of 15 amino acids. The CDR3, as DNA: TGTGCCAGCAGTTATGGGACAGGGACTTACACTGAAGCTTTCTTT. As protein: CASSYGTGTYTEAFF.

V gene TRBV30 combines with J gene TRBJ1-2; 9 positions match TRBD1. Germline V gene data show CDR1 as GTSNPN and CDR2 as SVGIG (reference sequence). This CDR3 spans 16 amino acids. J gave up 0 bases and V 2 bases, and 7 bases lay outside the gene matches. The CDR3 spells CAWSRTGDPPNYGYTF. Written as DNA, the CDR3 is TGTGCCTGGAGTCGGACAGGGGATCCCCCTAACTATGGCTACACCTTC.

This chain uses TRBV27 with TRBJ2-1; weak D call: TRBD2 (6 bases). There are 16 residues in the CDR3. The V end was cut by 4 bases, the J end by 5 bases, with 18 bases between. CDR1 and CDR2 (germline): MNHEY, SMNVEV (reference sequence). CDR3 sequence: CASSSPWGGTHNEQFF. Here the CDR3 DNA reads TGTGCCAGCAGTTCTCCTTGGGGCGGGACTCACAATGAGCAGTTCTTC.

The chain recombines TRBV18 with TRBJ2-1; 7 bases are shared with TRBD2. Losses at the gene ends were 4 bases for V and 2 bases for J; bases not matched to a gene: 8. There are 16 residues in the CDR3. The germline CDR1 and CDR2 sequences are KGHSH and LQKENI. The CDR3, as DNA: TGTGCCAGCTCACGTTCTAGCGGACCCCCCTACAATGAGCAGTTCTTC. Its translation: CASSRSSGPPYNEQFF.

The chain is built from TRBV10-3 and TRBJ1-6, with TRBD1 as a possible D gene (5 bases). Germline V gene sequence: CDR1 ENHRY, CDR2 SYGVKD. The CDR3 runs 16 residues. V lost 0 bases and J 3 bases, leaving 9 bases between the germline ends. The CDR3 sequence: CAISESRGGYNSPLHF. Written as DNA, the CDR3 is TGTGCCATCAGTGAGTCCCGTGGGGGCTATAATTCACCCCTCCACTTT.

This clone was counted a single time. CDR3 protein: CASSSQGSGLNTEAFF. For the CDR3, the DNA is TGTGCCAGCTCATCGCAGGGCTCCGGTTTAAACACTGAAGCTTTCTTT. The rearrangement joins TRBV18 to TRBJ1-1; D possibly corresponds to TRBD1 (5 bases). Germline-derived CDR1 and CDR2 are KGHSH and LQKENI. The CDR3 length is 16 residues. V was pared by 5 bases and J by 2 bases, with 18 bases between.

The chain uses TRBV4-3 and TRBJ1-2, with TRBD1 as a possible D gene (6 bases). The V end lost 4 bases, the J end lost 4 bases, and 10 bases lay between the germline ends. The CDR3 spans 13 residues. CDR1 and CDR2 from the germline V gene are LGHNA and YSLEER. As DNA, the CDR3 is TGCGCCAGCAGCCTCAGGGGAAGCTATGGCTACACCTTC. Translating it yields CASSLRGSYGYTF.

V gene TRBV15 combines with J gene TRBJ1-1; TRBD1 might be the D (6 bases). The CDR3 covers 12 residues. The V and J ends lost 4 bases and 10 bases respectively, with 13 bases between them. Germline CDR1 is LNHNV and CDR2 is YYDKDF (reference sequence). CDR3 loop: CATSTPQGSAFF. For the CDR3, the DNA is TGTGCCACCAGCACTCCACAGGGTTCAGCTTTCTTT.

This clone was detected a few times. This chain joins TRBV15 and TRBJ1-5; unclear D gene. V was trimmed by 0 bases and J by 5 bases, leaving 11 bases between them. The CDR3 runs to 15 residues. Germline V CDR1 and CDR2: LNHNV, YYDKDF (reference sequence). CDR3 nucleotides: TGTGCCACCAGCAGAGATCGGGAAAGATATCAGCCCCAGCATTTT. Translated: CATSRDRERYQPQHF.

V is TRBV5-1 and J is TRBJ2-3; 16 positions match TRBD2. This CDR3 contains 18 residues. The germline V gene has CDR1 SGHRS and CDR2 YFSETQ. Trimming took 3 bases from V and 1 from J; bases not matched to a gene: 5. Here the CDR3 reads CASSSGLAGGKGTDTQYF. CDR3 sequence (DNA): TGCGCCAGCAGCTCGGGACTAGCGGGAGGGAAGGGCACAGATACGCAGTATTTT.

The chain combines TRBV28 with TRBJ1-2, with D unclear. Trimming removed 4 bases from V and 6 bases from J, with 12 bases in between. CDR1 and CDR2 from the germline V gene are MDHEN and SYDVKM. The CDR3 runs to 13 residues. This chain's CDR3 is CASSSPTEDGYTF. CDR3 sequence (DNA): TGTGCCAGCAGTTCGCCCACTGAGGATGGCTACACCTTC.

There are many counts of this clone. The rearrangement joins TRBV15 to TRBJ1-3; D perhaps matches TRBD1 (5 bases). CDR1 and CDR2 (germline): LNHNV, YYDKDF (reference sequence). CDR3 length: 16 residues. Trimming removed 1 base at V and 2 bases at J, with 12 bases between. Written as DNA, the CDR3 is TGTGCCACCAGCAGAGCCCAAGGGGAGGCTGGAAACACCATATATTTT. It yields the protein CATSRAQGEAGNTIYF.

This chain uses TRBV28 with TRBJ1-2, with 7 positions matching TRBD1. The CDR3 runs 15 residues. Germline lookup yields CDR1 MDHEN and CDR2 SYDVKM. Germline trimming cut 6 bases from V and 1 base from J; bases unmatched to any gene: 8. CDR3 bases: TGTGCCAGCAGCCCTACAGGGGTGGGTAACTATGGCTACACCTTC. This encodes CASSPTGVGNYGYTF.